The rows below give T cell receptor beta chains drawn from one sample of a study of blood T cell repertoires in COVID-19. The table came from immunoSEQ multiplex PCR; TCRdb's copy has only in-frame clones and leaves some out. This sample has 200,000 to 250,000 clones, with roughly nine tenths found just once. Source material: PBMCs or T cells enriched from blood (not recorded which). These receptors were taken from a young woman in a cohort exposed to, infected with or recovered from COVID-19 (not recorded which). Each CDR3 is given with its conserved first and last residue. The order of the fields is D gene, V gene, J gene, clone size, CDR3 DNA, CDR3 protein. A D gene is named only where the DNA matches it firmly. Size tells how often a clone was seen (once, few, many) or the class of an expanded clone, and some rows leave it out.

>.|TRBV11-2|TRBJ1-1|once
TGTGCCAGCAGCTCGACCGCCTTAGACAGTATTGCCACTGAAGCTTTCTTT
CASSSTALDSIATEAFF
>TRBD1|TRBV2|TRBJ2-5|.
TGTGCCAGCAGCAACCCGGGACAGGGCCAAGAGACCCAGTACTTC
CASSNPGQGQETQYF
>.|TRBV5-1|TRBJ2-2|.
TGCGCCAGCAGCGGTAGTGGTAGCCGGAGCGTCGGGGAGCTGTTTTTT
CASSGSGSRSVGELFF
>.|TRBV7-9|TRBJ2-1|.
TGTGCCAGCAGCTTAACTCAGGGGAATAATGAGCAGTTCTTC
CASSLTQGNNEQFF
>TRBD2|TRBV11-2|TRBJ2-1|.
TGTGCCAGCAGCTTATTCCGCCTAGCGGGGGGCTTCTCCTACAATGAGCAGTTCTTC
CASSLFRLAGGFSYNEQFF
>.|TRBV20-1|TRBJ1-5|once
TGCAGTGCTAGTACCGGGTTTAACAATCAGCCCCAGCATTTT
CSASTGFNNQPQHF
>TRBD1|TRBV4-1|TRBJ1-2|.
TGCGCCAGCGGGATCGACAGGGGGCGGCACTATGGCTACACCTTC
CASGIDRGRHYGYTF
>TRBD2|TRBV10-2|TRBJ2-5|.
TGCGCCAGCACAGACACCAGCGGGGGGGGAGAGACCCAGTACTTC
CASTDTSGGGETQYF
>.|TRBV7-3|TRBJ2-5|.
TGTGCCAGCAGCTTAATAGGAGCGAAGACGAGCGAGACCCAGTACTTC
CASSLIGAKTSETQYF
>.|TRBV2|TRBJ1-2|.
TGTGCCAGCAGTGGTTGGGGCAGGAACTATGGCTACACCTTC
CASSGWGRNYGYTF
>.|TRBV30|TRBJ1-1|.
TGTGCCTGGACAGGTTTCACTGAAGCTTTCTTT
CAWTGFTEAFF
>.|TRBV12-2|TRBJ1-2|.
TGTGCAAGTCGCTTAGTACGGGTGCCGCCCTATGGCTACACCTTC
CASRLVRVPPYGYTF
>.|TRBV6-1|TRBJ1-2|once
TGTGCCAGCAGTGAATTAGCCAGGGAACATGGCTACACCTTC
CASSELAREHGYTF
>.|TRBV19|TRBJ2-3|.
TGTGCCAGTAAACTGTCCCTTAGCACAGATACGCAGTATTTT
CASKLSLSTDTQYF
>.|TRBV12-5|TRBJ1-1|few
TGTGCTAGTGGTTTGCGGCGGGACACTGAAGCTTTCTTT
CASGLRRDTEAFF
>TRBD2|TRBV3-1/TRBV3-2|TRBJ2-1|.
TGTGCCAGCAGCCAAGGCCCCGGGGGGTCCTCAAATGAGCAGTTCTTC
CASSQGPGGSSNEQFF